The present T cell receptor (beta chain) was sequenced within a study of T-cell memory formation after mild COVID-19. Study-level points and caveats: Confirmation of SARS-CoV-2 specificity was lacking for second-wave clones peaking day 37. Cross-reactive memory appears to have joined, as suggested by some responding clones showing up in pre-infection memory.

MiXCR, applied by TCRdb to the 5' RACE reads, yields one record per CDR3 protein. The data hold about 600,000 distinct CDR3 sequences, with 20% to 25% observed a single time. Remarks on this clonotype: Its antigen is unidentified.

Looked up from germline, CDR1 is SGDLS and CDR2 is YYNGEE. The CDR3 runs 17 residues. Trimming cost V 4 bases and J 4 bases, with 18 bases left between them. The rearrangement links TRBV9 to TRBJ2-6; D perhaps matches TRBD1 (6 bases). The sequencing input was PBMCs or a T cell subset sorted from them (not recorded which). The origin of this receptor is an adult woman who had mild COVID-19 (a few samples of this study predate the infection). Cell type and time point are not known. The CDR3 region is CASSPWTGTTGANVLTF. DNA for the CDR3: TGTGCCAGCAGCCCGTGGACCGGGACAACGGGGGCCAACGTCCTGACTTTC.